Below, 18 T cell receptor beta chains from the same sample are listed, as sequenced in a study of a mutant IDH1 vaccine in newly diagnosed glioma. For these receptors, no antigen is known. Assay used: immunoSEQ multiplex PCR; TCRdb lists only in-frame clones, some missing. The data show about 32,000 clones, almost 80% seen once. Time point described: week 35, safety follow-up. Doses comprised 300 ug of mutant IDH1 20-mer peptide each, plus topical imiquimod. Sample: PBMCs, taken from a glioma patient whose treatment included an IDH1 peptide vaccine. The receptors derive from a young woman with glioma. Some clones in this sample may be carry-over from other donors' samples.

This chain uses TRBV30 with TRBJ2-7; tentative D call: TRBD1 (6 bases). Trimming pared 2 bases from V and 3 bases from J, leaving 17 bases between. Germline V gene lookup returns CDR1 GTSNPN and CDR2 SVGIG (reference sequence). CDR3 length equals 15 residues. The CDR3: CAWSKKRGRGYEQYF. The DNA for the CDR3 is TGTGCCTGGAGTAAGAAACGAGGCAGGGGCTACGAGCAGTACTTC.

The sample holds one count of this clone. The V and J genes are TRBV6-1 and TRBJ1-2, with unresolved D. The CDR3 loop spans 12 amino acids. CDR1 and CDR2 (germline): MNHNS, SASEGT. With 6 bases removed from V and 3 bases from J, the gap between germline ends came to 8 bases. CDR3 loop: CASRGSDYGYTF. Here the CDR3 DNA reads TGTGCCAGCAGGGGGTCCGACTATGGCTACACCTTC.

The J gene is TRBJ1-1, the V gene TRBV30; 8 nucleotides agree with TRBD1. CDR1 is GTSNPN and CDR2 is SVGIG in the germline V gene (reference sequence). V shed 2 bases and J 3 bases; nucleotides not matched to a gene: 5. The CDR3 sequence is 14 residues long. The CDR3 loop is CAWSTDRGYTEAFF. CDR3 nucleotide sequence: TGTGCCTGGAGTACCGACAGGGGATACACTGAAGCTTTCTTT.

This chain links TRBV4-1 with TRBJ2-3; 8 positions match TRBD2. Germline CDR1 and CDR2: MGHRA and YSYEKL. This CDR3 comprises 14 residues. Germline trimming cut 1 base from V and 10 bases from J; bases unmatched to any gene: 7. CDR3: CASSQGGGTKSQYF. As DNA, the CDR3 is TGCGCCAGCAGCCAAGGCGGGGGGACGAAGTCGCAGTATTTT.

This clone was detected only a few times. This chain joins TRBV9 and TRBJ2-1; 11 nucleotides line up with TRBD2. The CDR3 sequence is 15 residues long. Germline values: CDR1 SGDLS, CDR2 YYNGEE. Losses at the gene ends were 4 bases for V and 4 bases for J; bases not matched to a gene: 4. The CDR3, as DNA: TGTGCCAGCAGCCCGCGACTAGCGGGATACAATGAGCAGTTCTTC. This encodes CASSPRLAGYNEQFF.

The chain recombines TRBV19 with TRBJ1-5; 12 positions agree with TRBD1. CDR1 is LNHDA, CDR2 SQIVND, per germline (reference sequence). V lost 7 bases to trimming and J lost 6 bases; unmatched junction nucleotides: 13. The CDR3 has 17 residues. The DNA of the CDR3 is TGTGCCAGTACCCCGTGGGGGACAGGGGGCATGACTCAGCCCCAGCATTTT. It codes for CASTPWGTGGMTQPQHF.

V is TRBV18 and J is TRBJ2-1; unclear D gene. Trimming cost V 1 base and J 0 bases, with 13 bases left between them. CDR3 size: 17 residues. Germline V CDR1 and CDR2: KGHSH, LQKENI. The CDR3 nucleotides are TGTGCCAGCTCACCACAGGCAAAGGGCTCCTCCTACAATGAGCAGTTCTTC. It encodes CASSPQAKGSSYNEQFF.

This rearrangement joins TRBV10-3 to TRBJ2-7; 8 nucleotides match TRBD2. The CDR3 loop spans 16 amino acids. Germline loops: CDR1 ENHRY, CDR2 SYGVKD. V was pared by 5 bases and J by 1 base, with 10 bases of the junction left unmatched. CDR3 sequence: CAISTLAGGKSYEQYF. The CDR3 DNA sequence: TGTGCCATCAGTACCCTGGCGGGAGGTAAATCCTACGAGCAGTACTTC.

The chain has TRBV5-5 and TRBJ2-1; 8 nucleotides agree with TRBD1. The CDR3 totals 15 residues. Unmatched junction bases numbered 11, after V lost 7 bases and J lost 5 bases. Germline V lookup: CDR1 SGHKS, CDR2 YYEKEE (reference sequence). The CDR3, as DNA: TGTGCCAGCGGAGCCGGACAGGGAGTGGACAATGAGCAGTTCTTC. It codes for CASGAGQGVDNEQFF.

The gene calls are TRBV6-5 and TRBJ1-2; no firm D call. Trimming took off 0 bases at V and 5 bases at J, with 13 bases between the two ends. Germline V gene sequence: CDR1 MNHEY, CDR2 SVGAGI. This CDR3 spans 15 amino acids. For the CDR3, the DNA is TGTGCCAGCAGTTACTCGAGAACAGCCTTGTATGGCTACACCTTC. Translation gives CASSYSRTALYGYTF.

The rearrangement uses TRBV4-1 and TRBJ2-3, with D possibly being TRBD1 or TRBD2 (5 bases each). V was cut by 0 bases and J by 1 base, with 14 bases left in between. This CDR3 has 17 residues. CDR1 MGHRA and CDR2 YSYEKL come from the germline V gene. CDR3 nucleotide sequence: TGCGCCAGCAGCCAAGATCGTCAACTGGGGGGCACAGATACGCAGTATTTT. Its protein product is CASSQDRQLGGTDTQYF.

This clone was picked up one time. J is TRBJ2-1 and V is TRBV7-9; possible D gene TRBD1, 6 bases. This CDR3 contains 18 residues. Trimming took 7 bases from V and 4 from J, leaving 26 bases between them. CDR1 SEHNR and CDR2 FQNEAQ come from the germline V gene (reference sequence). Written as DNA, the CDR3 is TGTGCCAGCAACCTTCTGGATCAGGGGAACGACCATTACAATGAGCAGTTCTTC. This encodes CASNLLDQGNDHYNEQFF.

The chain joins TRBV7-6 to TRBJ2-2; D not certain. This CDR3 is 15 amino acids long. Germline V gives CDR1 SGHVS, CDR2 FNYEAQ. The V end lost 1 base, the J end lost 0 bases, and 6 bases lay between the germline ends. The CDR3: CASSLEWSNTGELFF. The CDR3, as DNA: TGTGCCAGCAGCTTAGAGTGGTCGAACACCGGGGAGCTGTTTTTT. The entire variable domain, with the rest obtained from reference TRBV7-6 and TRBJ2-2, is as follows: GAGVSQSPRYKVTKRGQDVALRCDPISGHVSLYWYRQALGQGPEFLTYFNYEAQQDKSGLPNDRFSAERPEGSISTLTIQRTEQRDSAMYRCASSLEWSNTGELFFGEGSRLTVL.

The chain is built from TRBV27 and TRBJ1-3; possible D gene TRBD1, 5 bases. The CDR3 length is 15 residues. Deletions cut 4 bases from V and 5 bases from J, with 15 bases between. CDR1 MNHEY and CDR2 SMNVEV come from the germline V gene (reference sequence). Here the CDR3 reads CASSSGPTPRNTIYF. CDR3 nucleotide sequence: TGTGCCAGCAGTTCGGGACCGACGCCACGAAACACCATATATTTT.

The chain has TRBV19 and TRBJ1-4; possible D gene TRBD1, 5 bases. There are 14 residues in the CDR3. Germline lookup yields CDR1 LNHDA and CDR2 SQIVND (reference sequence). The ends were cut back, 9 bases at V and 4 bases at J, with 15 bases in the middle. CDR3 sequence: CASQGDTFNEKLFF. The CDR3 nucleotides read TGTGCCAGCCAGGGAGACACCTTTAATGAAAAACTGTTTTTT.

The rearrangement joins TRBV13 to TRBJ1-1, with D hard to call. The CDR3 sequence is 13 residues long. Looked up from germline, CDR1 is PRHDT and CDR2 is FYEKMQ (reference sequence). The V gene lost 4 bases and the J gene lost 5 bases, with 11 bases spanning the gap. CDR3 nucleotide sequence: TGTGCCAGCAGCTGGACGCTGGGGACTGAAGCTTTCTTT. As protein: CASSWTLGTEAFF.

This clone was counted a single time. The V call is TRBV4-1, the J call TRBJ1-5; TRBD1 agrees at 9 bases. This CDR3 is 19 amino acids long. J gave up 7 bases and V 1 base, and 17 bases lay outside the gene matches. The V gene's germline CDR1 is MGHRA and CDR2 YSYEKL. CDR3 region: CASSQVLYLGQGLEQPQHF. CDR3 nucleotides: TGCGCCAGCAGCCAAGTCTTATATCTCGGACAGGGGTTAGAGCAGCCCCAGCATTTT.

The chain has TRBV7-9 and TRBJ2-3, with 8 bases aligning to TRBD2. Losses at the gene ends were 1 base for V and 0 bases for J; bases not matched to a gene: 9. This CDR3 comprises 18 residues. CDR1 SEHNR and CDR2 FQNEAQ come from the germline V gene (reference sequence). The CDR3 sequence: CASSLVLSLAVSTDTQYF. The CDR3 DNA reads as TGTGCCAGCAGCTTAGTTTTGTCACTAGCGGTTAGCACAGATACGCAGTATTTT.